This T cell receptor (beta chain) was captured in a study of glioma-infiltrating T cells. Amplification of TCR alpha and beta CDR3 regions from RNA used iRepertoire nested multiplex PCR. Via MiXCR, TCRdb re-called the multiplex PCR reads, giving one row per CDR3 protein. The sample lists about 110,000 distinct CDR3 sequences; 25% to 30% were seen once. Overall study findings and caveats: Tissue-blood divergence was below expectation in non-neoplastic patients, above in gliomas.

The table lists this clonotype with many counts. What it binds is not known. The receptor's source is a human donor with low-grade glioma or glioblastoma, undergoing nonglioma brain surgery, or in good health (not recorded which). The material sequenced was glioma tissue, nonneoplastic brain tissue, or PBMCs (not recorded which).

The CDR3 DNA sequence: TGTGCCAGCGGGGACAGGGTACTCCTCGGAACTGAAGCTTTCTTT. Its protein is CASGDRVLLGTEAFF. The chain employs TRBV6-1 and TRBJ1-1; TRBD1 matches at 9 bases. Trimming took 8 bases from V and 5 from J; bases not matched to a gene: 12. The CDR3 loop spans 15 amino acids. Germline assignment: CDR1 MNHNS and CDR2 SASEGT.